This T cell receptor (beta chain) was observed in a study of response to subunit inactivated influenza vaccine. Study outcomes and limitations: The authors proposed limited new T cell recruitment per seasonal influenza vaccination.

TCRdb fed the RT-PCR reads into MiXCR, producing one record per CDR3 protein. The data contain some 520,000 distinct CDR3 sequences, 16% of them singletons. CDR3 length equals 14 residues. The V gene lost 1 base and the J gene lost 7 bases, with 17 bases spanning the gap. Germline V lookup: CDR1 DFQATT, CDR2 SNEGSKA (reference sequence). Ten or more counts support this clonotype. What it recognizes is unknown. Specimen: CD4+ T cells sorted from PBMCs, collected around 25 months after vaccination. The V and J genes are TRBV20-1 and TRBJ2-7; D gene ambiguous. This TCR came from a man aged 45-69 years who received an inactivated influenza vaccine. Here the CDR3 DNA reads TGCAGTGCTAGAGGGGTTTCCTCCTGGCATGAGCAGTACTTC. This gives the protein CSARGVSSWHEQYF.